This T cell receptor (beta chain) was profiled in a study of blood T cells in healthy people across ages. Trimming stripped 1 base from V and 4 bases from J, with 8 bases between. Germline V lookup: CDR1 LGHDT, CDR2 YNNKEL (reference sequence). This CDR3 region has 13 residues. Findings and limits, study-wide: Unknown CMV status may confound age-related changes in expanded clones. Naive CD4+ cells and diversity were both higher in long-lived donors than in aged donors.

Using a J-beta primer mix together with a sample-barcoded 5' primer, a second PCR was run for roughly 6 to 12 cycles. TCRdb re-analysed the 5' RACE reads in MiXCR, keeping a single row per CDR3 protein. Of over 450,000 distinct CDR3 sequences detected, 24% appear once; the ten largest clones hold roughly 10%. This clonotype has just a few counts. Its antigen is undetermined. Staff drew around 10 milliliters of peripheral blood from each donor. The sample was also linked to a second study, of T cells of mothers and their children.

The sequence was collected from a boy under 18 in good health. This sequence joins TRBV3-1 and TRBJ2-7; D is ambiguous. The specimen was blood. CDR3: CASSQGVNYEQYF. CDR3 bases: TGTGCCAGCAGCCAAGGGGTCAATTACGAGCAGTACTTC.